These 13 T cell receptor delta chains were all obtained from the same sample, sequenced in a study of gamma-delta chains in newborns, infants, children. TCRdb re-called clones from the reads via CATT. The sample includes almost 4,000 delta-chain clones, approximately 44% of them seen just once. Specimen: blood, collected at week 6. Receptors were obtained from a child who was a newborn, infant or young child, either healthy, febrile or measles-vaccinated (not recorded which).

This clone occurred a few times. The rearrangement links TRDV1 to TRDJ2; 9 nucleotides agree with TRDD3. J gave up 3 bases and V 6 bases, and 20 bases lay outside the gene matches. CDR1 and CDR2 from the germline V gene are TSWWSYY and QGS. This CDR3 comprises 20 residues. The CDR3 reads CALGIAQDDGGYFLTAQLFF. As DNA, the CDR3 is TGTGCTCTTGGAATAGCCCAGGATGATGGGGGATATTTTCTGACAGCACAACTCTTCTTT.

This clone was recorded a few times. The rearrangement joins TRDV2 to TRDJ1; 10 bases are a match to TRDD3. The CDR3 has 19 residues. V trimming: 5 bases; J trimming: 0 bases; junction bases outside the gene matches: 17. Per the germline V gene, CDR1 is GEAIGNYY and CDR2 is EKD. For the CDR3, the DNA is TGTGCCTGTGGCCCACTGGGGGATCTACTCCTCCCGTACACCGATAAACTCATCTTT. This translates into CACGPLGDLLLPYTDKLIF.

This clone counts as medium-sized (0.01 to 0.1%). The chain has TRDV1 and TRDJ1; perhaps TRDD3 as D (5 bases). Trimming stripped 0 bases from V and 0 bases from J, with 11 bases between. Germline V CDR1 and CDR2: TSWWSYY, QGS. The CDR3 consists of 16 residues. The DNA of the CDR3 is TGTGCTCTTGGGGAACTACGGGGGGCTCACACCGATAAACTCATCTTT. Residues: CALGELRGAHTDKLIF.

This clone turned up a few times. The chain couples TRAV29/DV5 to TRDJ1; the D is unclear. The V gene lost 4 bases and the J gene lost 5 bases, with 15 bases spanning the gap. In germline, CDR1 is NSMFDY, CDR2 ISSIKDK. The CDR3 is 13 residues long. The CDR3 reads CAALMAGLDKLIF. The CDR3 region has the DNA TGTGCAGCATTAATGGCCGGGCTGGATAAACTCATCTTT.

The V call is TRDV2, the J call TRDJ1; 9 nucleotides agree with TRDD3. V shed 0 bases, J shed 4 bases, and the junction held 11 bases outside the gene matches. The germline V gene has CDR1 GEAIGNYY and CDR2 EKD. The CDR3 consists of 17 residues. The CDR3 sequence is CACDTVATGDTRDKLIF. For the CDR3, the DNA is TGTGCCTGTGACACCGTTGCTACTGGGGATACGCGCGATAAACTCATCTTT.

The chain employs TRDV1 and TRDJ1; 9 nucleotides agree with TRDD3. This CDR3 region has 20 residues. CDR1 is TSWWSYY, CDR2 QGS, per germline. Losses at the gene ends were 6 bases for V and 7 bases for J; bases not matched to a gene: 27. The CDR3 region has the DNA TGTGCTCTTGGCGGATGGGGTGACAGGGGGATACTAGGAGAAGGGAGTAAACTCATCTTT. It codes for CALGGWGDRGILGEGSKLIF.

To note about this clone: Other DNA sequences in the same sample also yield this CDR3. The rearrangement links TRDV1 to TRDJ1; a possible D gene is TRDD3 (7 bases). The V end was cut by 2 bases, the J end by 0 bases, with 19 bases between. The CDR3 spans 18 residues. Per the germline V gene, CDR1 is TSWWSYY and CDR2 is QGS. CDR3 region: CALGESYTGDSYTDKLIF. The CDR3, as DNA: TGTGCTCTTGGGGAATCCTACACTGGGGACTCGTACACCGATAAACTCATCTTT.

On this clone: A much larger clone differs from this one at a single base, so this may be a read error. Other DNA sequences within the sample encode an identical CDR3. This chain uses TRDV2 with TRDJ1; unclear D gene. Germline V lookup: CDR1 GEAIGNYY, CDR2 EKD. This CDR3 spans 16 amino acids. This CDR3 reads CACGRCGSPYTDKLIF. In DNA, the CDR3 is TGTGCCTGTGGACGCTGTGGGTCCCCGTACACCGATAAGCTCATCTTT.

This clone was observed a few times. This chain links TRDV1 with TRDJ1, with TRDD3 matching over 7 bases. Germline V gene data show CDR1 as TSWWSYY and CDR2 as QGS. CDR3 length: 21 residues. J gave up 0 bases and V 3 bases, and 22 bases lay outside the gene matches. The CDR3 protein is CALGERDSSGARGMYTDKLIF. The CDR3 DNA reads as TGTGCTCTTGGGGAGCGGGATTCTTCGGGCGCTAGGGGGATGTACACCGATAAACTCATCTTT.

This chain joins TRDV1 and TRDJ1; D call uncertain. Trimming took 2 bases from V and 1 from J, leaving 26 bases between them. This CDR3 has 20 amino acids. The germline V gene has CDR1 TSWWSYY and CDR2 QGS. The CDR3 region is CALGESRWVRRAKITDKLIF. CDR3 sequence (DNA): TGTGCTCTTGGGGAAAGCCGATGGGTCCGCCGCGCTAAAATCACCGATAAACTCATCTTT.

About this clone itself: A much larger clone lies one base from this, so it may be a read error. The same CDR3 arises from other DNA sequences in this sample as well. J is TRDJ1 and V is TRDV2; D remains ambiguous. The CDR3 runs to 12 residues. Germline CDR1 reads GEAIGNYY; CDR2 reads EKD. The CDR3 protein is CACDTGADKLIF. The CDR3 DNA reads TGTGCCTGCGACACCGGCGCCGATAAACTCATCTTT.

In DNA, the CDR3 is TGTGCTCTTGGGAAAACCTGGTGGGGGGGATACCTGTACACCGATAAACTCATCTTT. Its translation is CALGKTWWGGYLYTDKLIF. V gene TRDV1 combines with J gene TRDJ1, with 9 bases identical to TRDD3. The CDR3 sequence is 19 residues long. Looked up from germline, CDR1 is TSWWSYY and CDR2 is QGS. V lost 5 bases, J lost 0 bases, and 16 bases stayed unmatched.

This clone has just a few counts. This chain connects TRDV2 to TRDJ1; 11 bases line up with TRDD3. Germline-derived CDR1 and CDR2 are GEAIGNYY and EKD. V trimming: 3 bases; J trimming: 4 bases; junction bases outside the gene matches: 9. The length of the CDR3 is 16 residues. The CDR3 sequence is CACDQLGDRESDKLIF. Written as DNA, the CDR3 is TGTGCCTGTGACCAACTGGGGGATAGGGAAAGCGATAAACTCATCTTT.